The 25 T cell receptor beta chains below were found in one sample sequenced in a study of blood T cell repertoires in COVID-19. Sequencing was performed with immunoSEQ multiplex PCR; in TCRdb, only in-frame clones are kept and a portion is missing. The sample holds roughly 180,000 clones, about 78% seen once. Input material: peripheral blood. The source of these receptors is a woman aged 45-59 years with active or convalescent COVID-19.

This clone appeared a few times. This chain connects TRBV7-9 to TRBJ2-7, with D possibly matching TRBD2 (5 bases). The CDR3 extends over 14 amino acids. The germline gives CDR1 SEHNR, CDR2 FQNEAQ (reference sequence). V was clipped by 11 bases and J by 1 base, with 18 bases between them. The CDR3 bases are TGTGCCTACAACCGGGCGGGCGGTTCCTACGAGCAGTACTTC. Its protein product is CAYNRAGGSYEQYF. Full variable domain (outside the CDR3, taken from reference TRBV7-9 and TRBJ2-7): DTGVSQNPRHKITKRGQNVTFRCDPISEHNRLYWYRQTLGQGPEFLTYFQNEAQLEKSRLLSDRFSAERPKGSFSTLEIQRTEQGDSAMYLCAYNRAGGSYEQYFGPGTRLTVT.

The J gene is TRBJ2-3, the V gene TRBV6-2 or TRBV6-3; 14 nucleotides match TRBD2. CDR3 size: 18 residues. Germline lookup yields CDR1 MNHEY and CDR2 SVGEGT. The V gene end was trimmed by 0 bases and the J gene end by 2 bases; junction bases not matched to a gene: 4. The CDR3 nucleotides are TGTGCCAGCAGTTACTCCGGACTAGCGGGAGGACTCACAGATACGCAGTATTTT. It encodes CASSYSGLAGGLTDTQYF.

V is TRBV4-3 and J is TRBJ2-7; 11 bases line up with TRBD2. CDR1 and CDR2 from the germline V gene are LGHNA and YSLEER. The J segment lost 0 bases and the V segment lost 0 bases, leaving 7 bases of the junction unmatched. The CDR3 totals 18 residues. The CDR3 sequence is CASSQEASGRFSSYEQYF. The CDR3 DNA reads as TGCGCCAGCAGCCAAGAGGCTAGCGGGAGGTTCAGCTCCTACGAGCAGTACTTC.

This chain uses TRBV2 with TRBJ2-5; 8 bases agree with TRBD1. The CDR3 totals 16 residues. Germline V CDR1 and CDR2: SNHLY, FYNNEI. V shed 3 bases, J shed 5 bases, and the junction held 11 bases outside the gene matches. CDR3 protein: CASSDPGTGREETQYF. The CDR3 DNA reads TGTGCCAGCAGTGATCCCGGGACAGGACGGGAGGAGACCCAGTACTTC.

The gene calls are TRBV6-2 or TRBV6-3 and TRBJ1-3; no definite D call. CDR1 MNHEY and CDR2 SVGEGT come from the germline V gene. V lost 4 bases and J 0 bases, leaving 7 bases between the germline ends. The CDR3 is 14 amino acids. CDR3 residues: CASSLRDSGNTIYF. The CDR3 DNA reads TGTGCCAGCAGTTTACGGGACTCTGGAAACACCATATATTTT.

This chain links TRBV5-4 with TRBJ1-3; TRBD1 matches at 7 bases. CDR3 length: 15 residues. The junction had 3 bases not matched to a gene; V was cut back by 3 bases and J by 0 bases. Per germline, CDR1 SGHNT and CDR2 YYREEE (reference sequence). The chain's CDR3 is CASSSDRYSGNTIYF. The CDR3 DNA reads TGTGCCAGCAGCTCGGACAGGTACTCTGGAAACACCATATATTTT.

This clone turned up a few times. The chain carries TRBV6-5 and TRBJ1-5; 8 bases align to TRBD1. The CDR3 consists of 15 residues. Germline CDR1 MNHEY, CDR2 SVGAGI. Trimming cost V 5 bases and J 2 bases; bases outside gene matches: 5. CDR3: CASSRQGAGNQPQHF. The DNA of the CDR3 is TGTGCCAGCAGTCGCCAGGGGGCAGGCAATCAGCCCCAGCATTTT.

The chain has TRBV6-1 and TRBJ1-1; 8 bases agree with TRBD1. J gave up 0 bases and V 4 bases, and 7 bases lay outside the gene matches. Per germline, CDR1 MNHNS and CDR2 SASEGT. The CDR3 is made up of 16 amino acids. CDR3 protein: CASSGTDRGVNTEAFF. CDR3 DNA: TGTGCCAGCAGTGGGACTGACAGGGGAGTGAACACTGAAGCTTTCTTT.

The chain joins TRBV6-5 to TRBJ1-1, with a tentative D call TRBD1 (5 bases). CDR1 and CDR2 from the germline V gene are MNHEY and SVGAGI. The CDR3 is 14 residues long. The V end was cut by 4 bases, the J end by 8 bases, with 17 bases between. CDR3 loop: CASSLGDLPSEAFF. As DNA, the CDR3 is TGTGCCAGCAGTTTAGGGGACTTACCAAGCGAAGCTTTCTTT.

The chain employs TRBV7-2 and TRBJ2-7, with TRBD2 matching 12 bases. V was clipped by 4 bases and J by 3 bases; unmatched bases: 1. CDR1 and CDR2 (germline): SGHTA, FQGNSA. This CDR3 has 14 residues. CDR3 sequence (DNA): TGTGCCAGCAGCTGGACTAGCGGGAACTACGAGCAGTACTTC. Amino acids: CASSWTSGNYEQYF. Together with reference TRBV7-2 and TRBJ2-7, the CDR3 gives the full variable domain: GAGVSQSPSNKVTEKGKDVELRCDPISGHTALYWYRQSLGQGLEFLIYFQGNSAPDKSGLPSDRFSAERTGGSVSTLTIQRTQQEDSAVYLCASSWTSGNYEQYFGPGTRLTVT.

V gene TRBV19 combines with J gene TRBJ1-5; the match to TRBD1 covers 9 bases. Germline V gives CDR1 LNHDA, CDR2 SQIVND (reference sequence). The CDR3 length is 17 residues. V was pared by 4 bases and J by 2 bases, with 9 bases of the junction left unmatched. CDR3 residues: CASSTGQGMRGNQPQHF. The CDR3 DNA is TGTGCCAGTAGTACCGGACAGGGGATGCGGGGCAATCAGCCCCAGCATTTT.

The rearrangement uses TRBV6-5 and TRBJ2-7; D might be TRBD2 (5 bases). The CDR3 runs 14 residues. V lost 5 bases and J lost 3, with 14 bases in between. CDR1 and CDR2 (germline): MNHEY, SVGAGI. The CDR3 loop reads CASSPAELGYEQYF. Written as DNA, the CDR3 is TGTGCCAGCAGTCCAGCGGAGTTGGGCTACGAGCAGTACTTC.

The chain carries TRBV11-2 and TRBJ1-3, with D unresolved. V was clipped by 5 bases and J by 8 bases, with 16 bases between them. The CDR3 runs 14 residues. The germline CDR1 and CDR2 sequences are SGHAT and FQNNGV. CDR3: CASSPNLIGDTIYF. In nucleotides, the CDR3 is TGTGCCAGCAGCCCGAACCTCATCGGGGACACCATATATTTT.

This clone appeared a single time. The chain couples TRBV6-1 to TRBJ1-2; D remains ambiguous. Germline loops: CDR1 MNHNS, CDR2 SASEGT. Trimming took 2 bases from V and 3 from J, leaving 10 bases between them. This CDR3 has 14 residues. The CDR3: CASSEIVSDYGYTF. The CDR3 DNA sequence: TGTGCCAGCAGTGAAATCGTAAGCGACTATGGCTACACCTTC.

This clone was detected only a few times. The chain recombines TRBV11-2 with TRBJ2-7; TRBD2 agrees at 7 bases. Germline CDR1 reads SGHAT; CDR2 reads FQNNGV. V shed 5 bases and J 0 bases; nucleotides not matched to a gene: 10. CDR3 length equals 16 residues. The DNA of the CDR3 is TGTGCCAGCAGCCCCTTGTTCGGGGGGAGCTCCTACGAGCAGTACTTC. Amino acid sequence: CASSPLFGGSSYEQYF. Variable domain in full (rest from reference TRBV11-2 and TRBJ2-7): EAGVAQSPRYKIIEKRQSVAFWCNPISGHATLYWYQQILGQGPKLLIQFQNNGVVDDSQLPKDRFSAERLKGVDSTLKIQPAKLEDSAVYLCASSPLFGGSSYEQYFGPGTRLTVT.

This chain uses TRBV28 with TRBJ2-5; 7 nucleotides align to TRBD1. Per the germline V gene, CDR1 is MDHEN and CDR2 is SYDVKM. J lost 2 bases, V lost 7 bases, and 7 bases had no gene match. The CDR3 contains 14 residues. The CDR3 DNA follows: TGTGCCAGCAAGCTCGACAGGGTTCAAGAGACCCAGTACTTC. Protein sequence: CASKLDRVQETQYF.

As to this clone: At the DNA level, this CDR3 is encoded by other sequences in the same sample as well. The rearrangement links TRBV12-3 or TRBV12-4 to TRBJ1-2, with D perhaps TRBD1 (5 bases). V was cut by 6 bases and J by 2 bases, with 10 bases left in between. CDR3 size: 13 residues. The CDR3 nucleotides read TGTGCCAGCAGCCCGCAGGGAAACTATGGCTACACCTTC. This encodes CASSPQGNYGYTF.

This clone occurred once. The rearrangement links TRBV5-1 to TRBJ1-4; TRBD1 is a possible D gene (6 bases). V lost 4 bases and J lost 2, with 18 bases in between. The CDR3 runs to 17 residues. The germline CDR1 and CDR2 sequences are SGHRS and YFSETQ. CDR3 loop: CASSPGQSLLTNEKLFF. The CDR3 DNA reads TGCGCCAGCAGCCCCGGACAGAGTCTGTTGACTAATGAAAAACTGTTTTTT.

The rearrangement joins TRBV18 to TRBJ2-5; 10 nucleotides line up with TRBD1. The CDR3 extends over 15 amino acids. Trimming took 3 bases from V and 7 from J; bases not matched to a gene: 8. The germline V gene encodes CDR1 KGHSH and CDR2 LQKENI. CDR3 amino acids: CASSPAGTGEGTQYF. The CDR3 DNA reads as TGTGCCAGCTCACCCGCCGGGACAGGGGAAGGGACCCAGTACTTC. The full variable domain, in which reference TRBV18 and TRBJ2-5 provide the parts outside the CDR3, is NAGVMQNPRHLVRRRGQEARLRCSPMKGHSHVYWYRQLPEEGLKFMVYLQKENIIDESGMPKERFSAEFPKEGPSILRIQQVVRGDSAAYFCASSPAGTGEGTQYFGPGTRLLVL.

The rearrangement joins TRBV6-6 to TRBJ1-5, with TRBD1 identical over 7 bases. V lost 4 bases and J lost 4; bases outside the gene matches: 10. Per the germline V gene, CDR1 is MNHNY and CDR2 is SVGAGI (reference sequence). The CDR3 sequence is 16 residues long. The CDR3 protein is CASSSTWGTANQPQHF. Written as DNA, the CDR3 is TGTGCCAGCAGTTCCACCTGGGGGACAGCGAATCAGCCCCAGCATTTT.

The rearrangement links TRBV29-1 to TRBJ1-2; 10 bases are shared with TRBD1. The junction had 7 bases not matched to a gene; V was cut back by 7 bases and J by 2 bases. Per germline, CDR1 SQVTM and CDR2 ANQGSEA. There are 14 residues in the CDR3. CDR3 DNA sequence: TGCAGCGCCCTAGGACAGGGGGACAACTATGGCTACACCTTC. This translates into CSALGQGDNYGYTF. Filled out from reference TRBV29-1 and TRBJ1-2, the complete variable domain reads SAVISQKPSRDICQRGTSLTIQCQVDSQVTMMFWYRQQPGQSLTLIATANQGSEATYESGFVIDKFPISRPNLTFSTLTVSNMSPEDSSIYLCSALGQGDNYGYTFGSGTRLTVV.

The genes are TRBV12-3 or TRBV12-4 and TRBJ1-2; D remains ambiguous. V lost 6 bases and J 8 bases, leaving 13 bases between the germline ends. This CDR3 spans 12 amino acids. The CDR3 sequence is CASSRASKGYTF. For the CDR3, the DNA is TGTGCCAGCAGCCGCGCTTCTAAGGGCTACACCTTC.

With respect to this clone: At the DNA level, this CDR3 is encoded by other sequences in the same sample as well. The DNA for the CDR3 is TGCAGTGCTAGTCCTAGATTAGGAGATACGCAGTATTTT. Amino acid sequence: CSASPRLGDTQYF. V and J are TRBV20-1 and TRBJ2-3; no definite D call. The CDR3 runs to 13 residues. Per germline, CDR1 DFQATT and CDR2 SNEGSKA (reference sequence). V lost 3 bases and J lost 5, with 12 bases in between.

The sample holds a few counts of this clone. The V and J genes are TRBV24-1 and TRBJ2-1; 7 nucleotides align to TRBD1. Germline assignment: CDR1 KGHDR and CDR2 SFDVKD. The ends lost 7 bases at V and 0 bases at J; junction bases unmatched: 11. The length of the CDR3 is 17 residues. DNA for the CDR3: TGTGCCACCAGCCGATCGACAGGGCCTAGCTCCTACAATGAGCAGTTCTTC. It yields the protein CATSRSTGPSSYNEQFF.

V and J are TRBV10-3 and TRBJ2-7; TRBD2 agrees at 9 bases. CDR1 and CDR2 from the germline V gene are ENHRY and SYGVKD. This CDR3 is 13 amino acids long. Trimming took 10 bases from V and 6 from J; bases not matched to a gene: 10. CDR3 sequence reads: CATQGSGGGEQYF. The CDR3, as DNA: TGTGCCACCCAGGGTAGCGGGGGTGGCGAGCAGTACTTC.